This note documents a single TCR beta chain sequence. The antigen remains unidentified. This entry belongs to a study of shared clonotypes between healthy human individuals. Study outcomes and limitations: Few donors restricted represented genetic and exposure-history diversity.

Assay used: immunoSEQ multiplex PCR; TCRdb lists only in-frame clones, some missing. The table shows fewer than 2.5 million clones, with 93% occurring only once. Those who donated were healthy HIV-negative adults, with no recent acute infections or vaccinations reported. CD4+ cells yielded CD45RA+ naive and CD45RA-negative memory subsets. Germline loops: CDR1 SEHNR, CDR2 FQNEAQ (reference sequence). The CDR3 runs to 14 residues. The receptor comes from a man aged 18 to 35 in good health. Some clones in this sample may be carry-over from other donors' samples. The gene calls are TRBV7-9 and TRBJ2-5; D unclear. The J call may not be correct, given that the DNA end is closer to TRBJ2-7. Sequences were obtained from naive CD4+ T cells from PBMCs. The subset here: CD45RA+ positively selected. CDR3 loop: CASSLGYSSYEQYF. As DNA, the CDR3 is TGTGCCAGCAGCTTGGGTTACAGCTCCTACGAGCAGTACTTC.